Described below is a single T cell receptor (beta chain) sequence and its context. What it recognizes is unknown. Germline V gene data show CDR1 as LGHNA and CDR2 as YNFKEQ. V was trimmed by 0 bases and J by 6 bases, leaving 9 bases between them. This CDR3 has 14 amino acids. From the reads, TCRdb called clonotypes with MiXCR, one entry per CDR3 protein. This table holds some 320,000 distinct CDR3 sequences, 25% to 35% found once. The data derive from a study of T cell repertoires in cytomegalovirus infection. The rearrangement joins TRBV4-2 to TRBJ1-5; D unresolved. The input for sequencing was cultured PBMCs, taken from culture after CMV antigen stimulation. This TCR came from a human donor in good health (CMV status not recorded). Some clones in this sample may be carry-over from other donors' samples. This CDR3 reads CASSQEGLIQPQHF. For the CDR3, the DNA is TGTGCCAGCAGCCAAGAAGGGTTGATTCAGCCCCAGCATTTT.